This entry is about one T cell receptor beta chain. The PCR used 60 Vbeta and 13 Jbeta primers. The protocol was immunoSEQ multiplex PCR, while the TCRdb copy is restricted to in-frame clones and leaves out a portion. The sample has fewer than 250,000 clones; around 67% are singletons. Trimming took 4 bases from V and 0 from J, leaving 7 bases between them. This CDR3 is built from 14 residues. Looked up from germline, CDR1 is SGHRS and CDR2 is YFSETQ. The data stem from a study of cytomegalovirus exposure and HLA in healthy donors. The source material was PBMCs. The sequence was obtained from a woman aged 25 to 39 in good health and CMV-seropositive. The rearrangement uses TRBV5-1 and TRBJ1-4; D is ambiguous. This CDR3 reads CASSPQSTNEKLFF. In DNA, the CDR3 is TGCGCCAGCAGCCCTCAGTCAACTAATGAAAAACTGTTTTTT.